Reported below is one T cell receptor beta chain. These data are taken from a study of cytomegalovirus exposure and HLA in healthy donors. TCRdb keeps only in-frame clones here, not all; method: immunoSEQ multiplex PCR. The table includes more than 250,000 clones, 80% to 90% detected once. CDR1 is GTSNPN and CDR2 is SVGIG in the germline V gene (reference sequence). The length of the CDR3 is 17 residues. With V trimmed by 3 bases and J by 6 bases, 15 bases remained unmatched. Sequencing was carried out using PBMCs. The TCR originated in a woman under 30 in good health and CMV-seronegative. The chain recombines TRBV30 with TRBJ2-2; 8 bases map to TRBD2. The CDR3 sequence: CAWSQGYGTSSPGELFF. CDR3 bases: TGTGCCTGGAGCCAGGGGTACGGGACTAGTTCGCCCGGGGAGCTGTTTTTT.